These 19 T cell receptor beta chains came from one sample sequenced in a study of regulatory T cells in long-lasting Graves disease listed by TCRdb under 2021. Receptor libraries were prepared by multiplex PCR. Sequenced on an Illumina HiSeq 4000. CDR3 regions were amplified by Arm-PCR with iRepertoire HTBI primers to construct TCR beta libraries. The public reads were reanalyzed by TCRdb: fastp trimming at Q25, MiXCR alignment, in-frame beta chains only. Rows with one shared CDR3 protein collapse into an entry with the most common genes and DNA. Present in this sample are 450,000 or so distinct CDR3 sequences, 20% of which were seen just once. The ten largest clones add up to about 7.8% of the sample. The time point label, as the study defines it: persistent/refractory GD, antithyroid drugs over 5 years with positive TRAb. For both TCR sequencing and RNA sequencing, RNA was extracted from PBMCs in TRIzol.

The sample was peripheral blood mononuclear cells (PBMCs), taken when the disease was refractory, from a patient treated with antithyroid drugs. Receptors originate from a female donor with Graves disease.

This clonotype was counted many times. The chain is built from TRBV15 and TRBJ1-2; D gene unclear. Germline V CDR1 and CDR2: LNHNV, YYDKDF (reference sequence). The V end was cut by 5 bases, the J end by 2 bases, with 6 bases between. This CDR3 contains 12 residues. In DNA form, the CDR3 reads TGTGCCACCAGCGCAGCCAACTATGGCTACACCTTC. Its translation is CATSAANYGYTF.

This clonotype turned up a few times. With a much larger clone just one base away, this may be a read error. This chain's CDR3 is CASSSPGTGLYEQYF. As DNA, the CDR3 is TGTGCCAGCAGTTCCCCCGGGACAGGGCTCTACGAGCAGTACTTC. V and J are TRBV27 and TRBJ2-7; TRBD1 aligns across 9 bases. Germline CDR1 is MNHEY and CDR2 is SMNVEV (reference sequence). The ends lost 4 bases at V and 3 bases at J; junction bases unmatched: 7. The CDR3 runs to 15 residues.

The rearrangement links TRBV19 to TRBJ1-2, with D maybe TRBD1 (5 bases). V was pared by 3 bases and J by 6 bases, with 11 bases between. Germline CDR1 is LNHDA and CDR2 is SQIVND (reference sequence). The CDR3 sequence is 13 residues long. The CDR3 spells CASSMRGRDGYTF. The CDR3 DNA reads as TGTGCCAGTAGTATGAGGGGAAGAGATGGCTACACCTTC.

In the case of this clonotype: A much larger clonotype is one base distant, so this may be a read error. V is TRBV7-9 and J is TRBJ1-4, with TRBD1 matching 9 bases. Germline V gene data show CDR1 as SEHNR and CDR2 as FQNEAQ (reference sequence). The CDR3 runs 15 residues. The CDR3: CASSATGTGNEKLSF. The CDR3 DNA reads TGTGCCAGCAGCGCGACCGGGACAGGGAATGAAAAACTGTCTTTT.

This clonotype was observed at least ten times. V gene TRBV2 combines with J gene TRBJ1-2; D not resolved. Germline CDR1 SNHLY, CDR2 FYNNEI. V dropped 7 bases and J dropped 4 bases, with 7 bases sitting between them. The CDR3 runs to 11 residues. The CDR3 here is CASNDRYGYTF. In DNA form, the CDR3 reads TGTGCCAGCAATGACCGCTATGGCTACACCTTC. Full variable domain (missing parts from reference TRBV2 and TRBJ1-2): EPEVTQTPSHQVTQMGQEVILRCVPISNHLYFYWYRQILGQKVEFLVSFYNNEISEKSEIFDDQFSVERPDGSNFTLKIRSTKLEDSAMYFCASNDRYGYTFGSGTRLTVV.

This rearrangement joins TRBV7-2 to TRBJ2-1, with D possibly matching TRBD2 (5 bases). Per germline, CDR1 SGHTA and CDR2 FQGNSA. Trimming shortened V by 0 bases and J by 7 bases, and 7 bases separated the two germline ends. CDR3 length equals 13 residues. The CDR3 sequence is CASSLARVNEQFF. DNA for the CDR3: TGTGCCAGCAGCTTAGCGCGGGTTAATGAGCAGTTCTTC.

This chain joins TRBV30 and TRBJ1-5; D call uncertain. Per the germline V gene, CDR1 is GTSNPN and CDR2 is SVGIG (reference sequence). Trimming stripped 1 base from V and 4 bases from J, with 14 bases between. This CDR3 spans 15 amino acids. CDR3 in amino acids: CAWSEGSGGNQPQHF. DNA of the CDR3: TGTGCCTGGAGTGAGGGCTCAGGCGGTAATCAGCCCCAGCATTTT.

This clonotype was counted a few times. This rearrangement joins TRBV6-5 to TRBJ2-7; 7 bases fit TRBD2. This CDR3 is built from 15 residues. Germline V gene data show CDR1 as MNHEY and CDR2 as SVGAGI. J gave up 6 bases and V 3 bases, and 11 bases lay outside the gene matches. This CDR3 reads CASSYPGLEGTEQYF. Written as DNA, the CDR3 is TGTGCCAGCAGTTATCCTGGACTAGAGGGAACCGAGCAGTACTTC.

This clonotype has just a few counts. One end of the junction fails to match germline, which may point to a read error. This chain connects TRBV7-7 to TRBJ2-1, with a possible D match to TRBD1 (6 bases). In germline, CDR1 is SSHAT, CDR2 FNYEAQ (reference sequence). The CDR3 is 16 amino acids. CDR3 coding DNA: TGTGCTAGCAGCTTATCGATTATAGGGGGTCACAATGAGCAGTTCTTC. It encodes CASSLSIIGGHNEQFF.

This chain uses TRBV9 with TRBJ2-2; a weak D match, TRBD2 (5 bases). V lost 0 bases and J lost 6, with 15 bases in between. Germline V gene lookup returns CDR1 SGDLS and CDR2 YYNGEE. The CDR3 covers 16 residues. The CDR3 region has the DNA TGTGCCAGCAGCGTAGAACAGCCGGGGATTGCCGGGGAGCTGTTTTTT. This gives the protein CASSVEQPGIAGELFF. The full variable domain, its missing parts supplied by reference TRBV9 and TRBJ2-2, is DSGVTQTPKHLITATGQRVTLRCSPRSGDLSVYWYQQSLDQGLQFLIQYYNGEERAKGNILERFSAQQFPDLHSELNLSSLELGDSALYFCASSVEQPGIAGELFFGEGSRLTVL.

The rearrangement uses TRBV13 and TRBJ2-7, with 12 bases fitting TRBD2. CDR3 size: 15 residues. CDR1 and CDR2 from the germline V gene are PRHDT and FYEKMQ (reference sequence). The V gene end was trimmed by 5 bases and the J gene end by 1 base; junction bases not matched to a gene: 3. For the CDR3, the DNA is TGTGCCAGCAGCGCGACTAGCGGGAGTTCCTACGAGCAGTACTTC. Protein: CASSATSGSSYEQYF.

V and J are TRBV4-1 and TRBJ2-4, with TRBD2 matching over 9 bases. The CDR3 consists of 15 residues. Germline CDR1 and CDR2: MGHRA and YSYEKL. The V segment lost 1 base and the J segment 7 bases; nucleotides outside the gene matches: 5. The DNA for the CDR3 is TGCGCCAGCAGCCAAGGGCCTAGCGGGACGAACATTCAGTACTTC. This sequence encodes CASSQGPSGTNIQYF.

The rearrangement links TRBV30 to TRBJ1-1; D ambiguous. The CDR3 is 14 amino acids. The germline V gene has CDR1 GTSNPN and CDR2 SVGIG (reference sequence). Trimming took off 1 base at V and 1 base at J, with 10 bases between the two ends. CDR3 nucleotide sequence: TGTGCCTGGAGTGGAGTCGGTAGGAACACTGAAGCTTTCTTT. The encoded protein is CAWSGVGRNTEAFF.

The CDR3 nucleotides are TGTGCCAGCAGTTACCGGGACTGGGGGTCAGATACGCAGTATTTT. Residues: CASSYRDWGSDTQYF. The rearrangement uses TRBV28 and TRBJ2-3; D perhaps matches TRBD2 (6 bases). Per germline, CDR1 MDHEN and CDR2 SYDVKM. The CDR3 length is 15 residues. V was cut by 4 bases and J by 4 bases, with 15 bases left in between.

This clonotype was observed a few times. CDR3 DNA sequence: TGTGCCAGCAGCCCCTCCGGGGGTCGCGAAAAACTGTTTTTT. Translating it yields CASSPSGGREKLFF. This chain links TRBV7-2 with TRBJ1-4; maybe TRBD1 (5 bases). The CDR3 totals 14 residues. V shed 5 bases and J shed 8 bases, with 15 bases lying between them. The germline V gene encodes CDR1 SGHTA and CDR2 FQGNSA.

The sample holds many counts of this clonotype. V is TRBV11-3 and J is TRBJ2-5, with D perhaps TRBD1 or TRBD2 (5 bases each). CDR1 and CDR2 (germline): SGHNT, YENEEA. The V gene lost 5 bases and the J gene lost 5 bases, with 15 bases spanning the gap. The CDR3 extends over 14 amino acids. CDR3 region: CASSARDGRETQYF. CDR3 DNA: TGTGCCAGCAGCGCCCGGGACGGTCGGGAGACCCAGTACTTC.

Notes on this clonotype: A far larger clone is one base from this, pointing to a likely read error. The gene calls are TRBV7-9 and TRBJ1-2; D gene unclear. V was shortened by 3 bases and J by 4 bases, with 3 bases between the two germline ends. Germline V gene data show CDR1 as SEHNR and CDR2 as FQNEAQ (reference sequence). CDR3 size: 11 residues. The CDR3 DNA reads as TGTGCCAGCAGCTTCGCCTATGGCTACACCTTC. Its translation is CASSFAYGYTF.

This clonotype was counted at least ten times. Germline and junction disagree at one end, which may indicate a read error. V usage is TRBV28 and J usage is TRBJ2-2, with D perhaps TRBD2 (5 bases). The CDR3 spans 12 residues. Germline loops: CDR1 MDHEN, CDR2 SYDVKM. CDR3 residues: CASTSGTGELFF. CDR3 nucleotides: TGCGCCAGCACCAGCGGCACCGGGGAGCTGTTTTTT.

This clonotype was observed at least ten times. The rearrangement uses TRBV7-6 and TRBJ2-7, with 7 bases fitting TRBD2. J lost 4 bases, V lost 5 bases, and 5 bases had no gene match. CDR1 and CDR2 from the germline V gene are SGHVS and FNYEAQ. The CDR3 contains 13 residues. In DNA, the CDR3 is TGTGCCAGCAGCCAGACAGCGGGGTACGAGCAGTACTTC. This translates into CASSQTAGYEQYF.